The T cell receptor beta chain under discussion was sequenced for a study of cytomegalovirus exposure and HLA in healthy donors. TCRdb's table, derived via immunoSEQ multiplex PCR, lists solely in-frame clones and lacks some. The data contain 150,000 to 200,000 clones, about 84% of them singletons. V shed 1 base, J shed 2 bases, and the junction held 13 bases outside the gene matches. Germline loops: CDR1 SGHTA, CDR2 FQGNSA. The CDR3 contains 18 residues. The V call is TRBV7-2, the J call TRBJ2-7; TRBD2 matches 8 bases. This TCR was recovered from a woman younger than 30 in good health and CMV-seronegative. Source material: PBMCs. The CDR3 coding sequence is TGTGCCAGCAGCTTAGGTCCCCTACGACTAGCGCCTACCTACGAGCAGTACTTC. This encodes CASSLGPLRLAPTYEQYF.